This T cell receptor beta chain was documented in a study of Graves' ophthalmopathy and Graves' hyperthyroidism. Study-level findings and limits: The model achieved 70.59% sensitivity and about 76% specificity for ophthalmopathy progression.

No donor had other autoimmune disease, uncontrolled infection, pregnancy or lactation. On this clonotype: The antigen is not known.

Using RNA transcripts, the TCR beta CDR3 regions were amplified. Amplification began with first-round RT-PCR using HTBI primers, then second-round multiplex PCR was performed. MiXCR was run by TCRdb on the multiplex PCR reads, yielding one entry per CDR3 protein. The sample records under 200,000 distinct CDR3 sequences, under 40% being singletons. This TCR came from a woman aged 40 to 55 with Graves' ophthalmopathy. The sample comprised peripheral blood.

Here the CDR3 DNA reads TGTGCCAGTAGTATTGGGATGGTCCACGAGCAGTACTTC. This sequence encodes CASSIGMVHEQYF. The chain uses TRBV19 and TRBJ2-7; D gene ambiguous. V was pared by 3 bases and J by 5 bases, with 11 bases between. In germline, CDR1 is LNHDA, CDR2 SQIVND (reference sequence). The CDR3 has 13 residues.